Given below is one TCR beta chain in context. This record comes from a study of shared clonotypes between healthy human individuals. The assay used deep level. Each unsorted PBMC replicate got 300 ng genomic DNA, tens of thousands of genomes. Clones were read by immunoSEQ multiplex PCR, and TCRdb kept only the in-frame ones, dropping some. This sample has hundreds of thousands of clones, with more than 75% found just once. Genomic DNA for unsorted samples was obtained from about 90 million PBMCs. Sequencing used PBMCs. The receptor's source is a woman aged 40 to 50 in good health. Some clones in this sample may be carry-over from other donors' samples.

CDR3 amino acids: CASSQAQGSNQPQHF. The CDR3 DNA reads as TGCGCCAGCAGCCAAGCACAGGGAAGCAATCAGCCCCAGCATTTT. The chain joins TRBV4-1 to TRBJ1-5; a possible D gene is TRBD1 (6 bases). Germline V gene data show CDR1 as MGHRA and CDR2 as YSYEKL. The CDR3 runs to 15 residues. Trimming pared 1 base from V and 1 base from J, leaving 8 bases between.